Included here is one T cell receptor (beta chain) sequence, with context. Germline CDR1 is MNHEY and CDR2 is SVGAGI. The V end was cut by 5 bases, the J end by 0 bases, with 4 bases between. CDR3 length equals 13 residues. The source of the sample is a study of shared clonotypes between healthy human individuals. It was across several immunoSEQ plates that each subset's genomic DNA was evenly split. Some clones are missing from TCRdb's copy, which holds only in-frame ones; the method was immunoSEQ multiplex PCR. The data contain some 500,000 clones, around 95% of them seen just once; the ten biggest clones take up 0.064%.

The sequence was obtained from a woman under 40 in good health. The sequencing input was naive CD4+ T cells sorted from blood. Subset reported: CD45RA+ positively selected. The chain links TRBV6-5 to TRBJ2-2; D gene ambiguous. CDR3 sequence: CASSTTNTGELFF. CDR3 in DNA: TGTGCCAGCAGTACAACGAACACCGGGGAGCTGTTTTTT.